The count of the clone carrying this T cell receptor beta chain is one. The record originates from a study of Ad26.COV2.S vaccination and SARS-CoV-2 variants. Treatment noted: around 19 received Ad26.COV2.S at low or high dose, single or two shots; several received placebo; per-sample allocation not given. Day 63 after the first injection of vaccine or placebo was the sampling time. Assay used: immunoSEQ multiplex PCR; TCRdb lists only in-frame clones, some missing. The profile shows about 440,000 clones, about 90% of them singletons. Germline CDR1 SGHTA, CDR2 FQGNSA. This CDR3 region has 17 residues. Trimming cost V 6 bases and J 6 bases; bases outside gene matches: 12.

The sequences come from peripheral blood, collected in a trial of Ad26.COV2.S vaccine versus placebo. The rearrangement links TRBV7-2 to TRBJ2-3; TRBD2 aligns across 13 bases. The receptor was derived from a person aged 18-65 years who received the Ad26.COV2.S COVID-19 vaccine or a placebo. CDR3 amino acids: CASRRLTSGRAWDTQYF. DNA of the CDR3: TGTGCCAGCAGGCGCCTAACTAGCGGGAGGGCCTGGGATACGCAGTATTTT.